This section outlines one T cell receptor (beta chain) sequence together with its context. Its antigen is unidentified. This record belongs to a study of cytomegalovirus exposure and HLA in healthy donors. General study results and limits: Presence/absence results assume similar sequencing depth per donor, which may not hold. In a later analysis, at a false discovery rate of 0.05, approximately 15,000 TCR beta sequences matched HLA alleles. TCR beta V segments were, for the most part, productive about 87% or about 30% of the time in an earlier analysis. Altogether, 164 TCR beta chains were recorded as cytomegalovirus-associated.

The PCR contained 60 Vbeta and 13 Jbeta primers. The method was immunoSEQ multiplex PCR; TCRdb's version includes in-frame clones alone and lacks a portion of them. Here the sample spans about 160,000 clones, under 80% being singletons. V was clipped by 8 bases and J by 3 bases; unmatched bases: 9. The CDR3 runs to 14 residues. The germline CDR1 and CDR2 sequences are SGHRS and YFSETQ. The specimen was PBMCs. The receptor's source is a woman in her 30s in good health and CMV-seronegative. The chain has TRBV5-1 and TRBJ2-3; 7 bases line up with TRBD2. The CDR3 region is CASRRAGVTDTQYF. As DNA, the CDR3 is TGCGCCAGTCGCCGGGCGGGGGTGACAGATACGCAGTATTTT.